This TCR beta chain comes out of a study of cytomegalovirus exposure and HLA in healthy donors. The PCR made use of 60 Vbeta and 13 Jbeta primers. This table comes from immunoSEQ multiplex PCR, and its TCRdb copy is limited to in-frame clones, with some not included. Among 120,000 or so clones, 80% were seen once, and the ten largest hold more than 8%. The CDR3 is 15 residues long. Per germline, CDR1 MNHNS and CDR2 SASEGT. V dropped 2 bases and J dropped 7; count of bases not matched to a gene: 11. The V gene is TRBV6-1, the J gene TRBJ2-7, with 7 bases that match TRBD1. The sequencing input was PBMCs. The sequence derives from a female donor in good health and CMV-seropositive. This chain's CDR3 is CASSELTGQLGEQYF. CDR3 DNA sequence: TGTGCCAGCAGTGAATTGACGGGACAGCTGGGGGAGCAGTACTTC.